The sequence of this T cell receptor (beta chain) was determined in a study of OX40 agonist ivuxolimab in advanced cancers. About the research overall: The dose-escalation cohort was over 65% male, with a mean age of around 60 years, ranging roughly 20 to 90. Study observations and caveats: Low levels of normalized T-cell clonal expansion also appeared in some nonresponders. Clonal expansion by week 6 occurred in CD4+ and CD8+ blood T cells (at 0.1 to 3.0 mg/kg). Averaged across samples, CD8+ T cells carried more expanded clones than CD4+ did.

The CDR3 covers 13 residues. V was pared by 2 bases and J by 2 bases, with 0 bases of the junction left unmatched. Germline V gene lookup returns CDR1 LNHDA and CDR2 SQIVND (reference sequence). The data were produced by immunoSEQ multiplex PCR, yet TCRdb's version contains in-frame clones alone and is incomplete. The sample lists some 100,000 clones, 70% to 85% occurring once. Concerning this clone itself: Its antigen remains unknown.

The chain combines TRBV19 with TRBJ2-7, with 7 nucleotides matching TRBD1. The specimen comprised CD4+ or CD8+ T cells sorted from blood, sampled in a trial of the OX40 agonist ivuxolimab. The TCR comes from an adult with an advanced solid tumor such as melanoma, head and neck, liver or kidney cancer. In DNA, the CDR3 is TGTGCCAGTAGTATACAGGGGGCCTACGAGCAGTACTTC. Amino acids: CASSIQGAYEQYF.